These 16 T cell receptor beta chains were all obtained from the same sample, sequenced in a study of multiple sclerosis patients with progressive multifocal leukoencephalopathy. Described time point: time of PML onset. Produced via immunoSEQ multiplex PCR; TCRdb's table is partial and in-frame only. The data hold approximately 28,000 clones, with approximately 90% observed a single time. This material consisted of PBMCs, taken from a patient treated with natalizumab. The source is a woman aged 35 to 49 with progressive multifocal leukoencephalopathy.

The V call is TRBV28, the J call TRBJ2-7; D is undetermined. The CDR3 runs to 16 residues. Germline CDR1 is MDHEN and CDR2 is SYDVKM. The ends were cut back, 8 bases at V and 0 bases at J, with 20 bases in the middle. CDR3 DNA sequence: TGTGCCAGCGTTTCCTCCGGCCCAACGAGCTCCTACGAGCAGTACTTC. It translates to CASVSSGPTSSYEQYF. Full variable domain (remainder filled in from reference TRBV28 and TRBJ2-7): DVKVTQSSRYLVKRTGEKVFLECVQDMDHENMFWYRQDPGLGLRLIYFSYDVKMKEKGDIPEGYSVSREKKERFSLILESASTNQTSMYLCASVSSGPTSSYEQYFGPGTRLTVT.

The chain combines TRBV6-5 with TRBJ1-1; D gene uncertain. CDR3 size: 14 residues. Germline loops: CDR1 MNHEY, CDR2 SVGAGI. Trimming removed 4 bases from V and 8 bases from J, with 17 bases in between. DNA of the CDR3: TGTGCCAGCAGTTTCCGAACCGGATATTTAGAAGCTTTCTTT. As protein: CASSFRTGYLEAFF.

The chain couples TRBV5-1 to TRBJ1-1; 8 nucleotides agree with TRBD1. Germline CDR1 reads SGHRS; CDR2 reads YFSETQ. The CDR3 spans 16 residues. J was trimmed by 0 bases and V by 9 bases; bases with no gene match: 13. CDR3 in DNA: TGCGCCACCCGGACCGGGACAGGAGGGATGAACACTGAAGCTTTCTTT. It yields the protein CATRTGTGGMNTEAFF.

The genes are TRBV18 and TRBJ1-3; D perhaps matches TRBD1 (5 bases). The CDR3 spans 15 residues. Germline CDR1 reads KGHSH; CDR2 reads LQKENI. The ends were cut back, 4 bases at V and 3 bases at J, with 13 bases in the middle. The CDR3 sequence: CASSLNKGSGNTIYF. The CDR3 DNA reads TGTGCCAGCTCACTGAATAAGGGGAGTGGAAACACCATATATTTT.

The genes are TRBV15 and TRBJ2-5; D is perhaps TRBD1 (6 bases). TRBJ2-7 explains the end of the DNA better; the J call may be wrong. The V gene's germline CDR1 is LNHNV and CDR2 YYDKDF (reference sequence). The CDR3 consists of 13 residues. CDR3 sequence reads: CATSDRRTYEQYF. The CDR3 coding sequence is TGTGCCACCAGCGACAGGAGGACCTACGAGCAGTACTTC.

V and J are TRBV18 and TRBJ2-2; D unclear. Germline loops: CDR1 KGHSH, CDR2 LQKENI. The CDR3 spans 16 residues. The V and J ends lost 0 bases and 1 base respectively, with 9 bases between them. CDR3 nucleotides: TGTGCCAGCTCACCACCTACACTCAAGAACACCGGGGAGCTGTTTTTT. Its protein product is CASSPPTLKNTGELFF.

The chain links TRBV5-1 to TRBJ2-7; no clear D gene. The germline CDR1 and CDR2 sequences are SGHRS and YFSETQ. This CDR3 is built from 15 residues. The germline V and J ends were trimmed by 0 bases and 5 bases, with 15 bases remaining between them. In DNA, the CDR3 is TGCGCCAGCAGCTTGGGACATTTGGGTTTGGACGAGCAGTACTTC. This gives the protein CASSLGHLGLDEQYF.

CDR3 sequence: CATSREAQGARDEQFF. Here the CDR3 DNA reads TGTGCCACCAGCAGAGAGGCTCAGGGGGCTAGGGATGAGCAGTTCTTC. The chain joins TRBV15 to TRBJ2-1; 8 bases are a match to TRBD1. V dropped 0 bases and J dropped 8; count of bases not matched to a gene: 9. From germline, CDR1 is LNHNV and CDR2 YYDKDF (reference sequence). CDR3 length equals 16 residues.

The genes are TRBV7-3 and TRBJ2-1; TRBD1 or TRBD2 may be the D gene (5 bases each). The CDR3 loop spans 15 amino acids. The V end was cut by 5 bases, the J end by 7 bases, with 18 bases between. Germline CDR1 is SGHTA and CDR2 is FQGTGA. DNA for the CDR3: TGTGCCAGCAGCACCACCGGGACCCAAAGTAATGAGCAGTTCTTC. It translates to CASSTTGTQSNEQFF. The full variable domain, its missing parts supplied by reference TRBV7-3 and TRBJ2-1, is GAGVSQTPSNKVTEKGKYVELRCDPISGHTALYWYRQSLGQGPEFLIYFQGTGAADDSGLPNDRFFAVRPEGSVSTLKIQRTERGDSAVYLCASSTTGTQSNEQFFGPGTRLTVL.

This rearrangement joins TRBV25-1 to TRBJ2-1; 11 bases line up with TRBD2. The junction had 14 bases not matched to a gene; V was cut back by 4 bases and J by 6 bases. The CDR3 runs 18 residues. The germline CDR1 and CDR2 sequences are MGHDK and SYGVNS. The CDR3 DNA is TGTGCCAGCAGTGTCTCAACCTTAGCGGGAGGGCCGCGCAATGAGCAGTTCTTC. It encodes CASSVSTLAGGPRNEQFF. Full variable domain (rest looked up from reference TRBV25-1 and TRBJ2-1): EADIYQTPRYLVIGTGKKITLECSQTMGHDKMYWYQQDPGMELHLIHYSYGVNSTEKGDLSSESTVSRIRTEHFPLTLESARPSHTSQYLCASSVSTLAGGPRNEQFFGPGTRLTVL.

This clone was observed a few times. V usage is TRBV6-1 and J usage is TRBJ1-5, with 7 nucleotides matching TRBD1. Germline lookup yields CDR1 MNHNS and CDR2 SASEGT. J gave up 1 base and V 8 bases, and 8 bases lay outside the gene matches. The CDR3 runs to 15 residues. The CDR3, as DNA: TGTGCCAGCCTAATCCTGACAGGGAGCAATCAGCCCCAGCATTTT. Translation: CASLILTGSNQPQHF.

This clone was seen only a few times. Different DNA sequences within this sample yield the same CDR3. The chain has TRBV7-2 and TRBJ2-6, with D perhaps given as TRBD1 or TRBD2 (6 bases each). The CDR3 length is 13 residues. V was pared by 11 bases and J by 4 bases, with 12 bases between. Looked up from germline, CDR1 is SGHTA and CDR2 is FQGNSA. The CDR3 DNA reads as TGTGCCTCACGGGGGCCCGGGGCCAACGTCCTGACTTTC. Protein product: CASRGPGANVLTF.

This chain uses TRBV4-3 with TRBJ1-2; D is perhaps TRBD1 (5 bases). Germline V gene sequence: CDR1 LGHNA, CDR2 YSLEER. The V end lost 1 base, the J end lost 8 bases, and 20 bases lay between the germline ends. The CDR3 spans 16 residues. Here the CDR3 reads CASSQAQGSYTKGYTF. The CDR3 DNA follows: TGCGCCAGCAGCCAAGCTCAGGGAAGCTATACGAAGGGCTACACCTTC.

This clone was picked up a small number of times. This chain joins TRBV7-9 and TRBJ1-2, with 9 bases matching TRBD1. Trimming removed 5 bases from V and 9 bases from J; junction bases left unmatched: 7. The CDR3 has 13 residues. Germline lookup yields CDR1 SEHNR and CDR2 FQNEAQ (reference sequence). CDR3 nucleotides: TGTGCCAGCAGCCCCGGACAGGGGCAAAGCTACACCTTC. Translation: CASSPGQGQSYTF.

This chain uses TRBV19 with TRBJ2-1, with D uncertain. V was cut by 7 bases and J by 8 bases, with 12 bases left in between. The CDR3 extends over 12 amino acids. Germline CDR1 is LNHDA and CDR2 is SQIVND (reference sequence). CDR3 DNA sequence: TGTGCCAGTACCAATGACGTTTATGAGCAGTTCTTC. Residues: CASTNDVYEQFF.

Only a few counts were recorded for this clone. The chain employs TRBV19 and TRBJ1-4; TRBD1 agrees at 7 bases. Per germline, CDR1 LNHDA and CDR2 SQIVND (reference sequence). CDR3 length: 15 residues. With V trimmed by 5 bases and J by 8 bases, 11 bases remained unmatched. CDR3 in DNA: TGTGCCAGTAGTCTTAGGGACAGCCAGGTGGAAAAACTGTTTTTT. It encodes CASSLRDSQVEKLFF.